These 3 T cell receptor beta chains were all obtained from the same sample, sequenced in a study of T-cell memory formation after mild COVID-19. TCRdb re-called the 5' RACE reads with MiXCR, one entry per CDR3 protein. The repertoire includes 140,000 to 150,000 distinct CDR3 sequences, around 5.8% of them detected once, and 2% to 2.5% sits in the top ten. The sample was PBMCs or a T cell subset sorted from them (not recorded which). All receptors derive from an adult woman who had mild COVID-19 (a few samples of this study predate the infection). Cell type and time point are not known.

This clonotype was seen repeatedly, ten times or more. The chain uses TRBV9 and TRBJ2-3; no clear D gene. This CDR3 comprises 13 residues. Trimming took 4 bases from V and 4 from J, leaving 10 bases between them. From germline, CDR1 is SGDLS and CDR2 YYNGEE. The DNA for the CDR3 is TGTGCCAGCAGCCCTGGCTCCGCAGATACGCAGTATTTT. Translating gives CASSPGSADTQYF. Using reference TRBV9 and TRBJ2-3 for the parts outside the CDR3, the full variable domain is DSGVTQTPKHLITATGQRVTLRCSPRSGDLSVYWYQQSLDQGLQFLIQYYNGEERAKGNILERFSAQQFPDLHSELNLSSLELGDSALYFCASSPGSADTQYFGPGTRLTVL.

The chain joins TRBV2 to TRBJ2-1, with 9 positions matching TRBD1. This CDR3 is built from 16 residues. V lost 2 bases and J lost 6; bases outside the gene matches: 8. Germline loops: CDR1 SNHLY, CDR2 FYNNEI. CDR3 bases: TGTGCCAGCAGTGAACCTTGGACAGGGGCGTTCAATGAGCAGTTCTTC. This translates into CASSEPWTGAFNEQFF.

This clonotype was picked up a small number of times. This chain connects TRBV20-1 to TRBJ2-3; 8 bases fit TRBD1. The CDR3 has 15 amino acids. Germline lookup yields CDR1 DFQATT and CDR2 SNEGSKA (reference sequence). The V gene end was trimmed by 6 bases and the J gene end by 6 bases; junction bases not matched to a gene: 14. CDR3 amino acids: CSANTDRGRGDTQYF. The CDR3 nucleotides read TGCAGTGCGAACACAGACAGGGGCCGTGGTGATACGCAGTATTTT.